Described below is a single T cell receptor beta chain sequence and its context. These data originate in a study of type 1 and type 2 diabetes patients. Looking at the study overall: Donors were type 1 diabetes, type 2 diabetes, or nondiabetic controls.

The germline V gene encodes CDR1 SEHNR and CDR2 FQNEAQ (reference sequence). After removal of 1 base from V and 7 bases from J, the junction contained 5 bases not matched to a gene. The CDR3 has 14 residues. Genomic DNA was the PCR template. Amplification of the beta chain CDR3 used 30 forward and 13 reverse multiplex primers. TCRdb fed the multiplex PCR reads into MiXCR, producing one record per CDR3 protein. The sample has fewer than 300,000 distinct CDR3 sequences, around 47% seen once. The sample was peripheral blood mononuclear cells (PBMCs). The source is a man between 18 and 29 years old with type 2 diabetes. This rearrangement joins TRBV7-9 to TRBJ2-7; 9 bases match TRBD2. The CDR3 nucleotides are TGTGCCAGCAGCTTAGGGCTAGCGGGACAGGAGCAGTACTTC. It encodes CASSLGLAGQEQYF. The variable domain in full, completed from reference TRBV7-9 and TRBJ2-7, reads DTGVSQNPRHKITKRGQNVTFRCDPISEHNRLYWYRQTLGQGPEFLTYFQNEAQLEKSRLLSDRFSAERPKGSFSTLEIQRTEQGDSAMYLCASSLGLAGQEQYFGPGTRLTVT.